A selection of T cell receptor beta chains follows, all from one sample in a study of OX40 agonist ivuxolimab in advanced cancers. TCRdb keeps only in-frame clones here, not all; method: immunoSEQ multiplex PCR. The table has fewer than 45,000 clones, 80% to 90% seen once. The specimen was CD4+ or CD8+ T cells sorted from blood, collected in a trial of the OX40 agonist ivuxolimab. The receptors here all came from an adult with an advanced solid tumor such as melanoma, head and neck, liver or kidney cancer. Both conserved end residues are part of each CDR3. The D gene is left open where the match is weak. For some rows the clone size is stated as once, few or many, or as a class when expanded; others skip it.

>NA|NA|TRBV7-2|TRBJ1-1
TGTGCCAGCAGCTTTGGACAGCGGTCCCCTGAAGCTTTCTTT
CASSFGQRSPEAFF
>NA|NA|TRBV19|TRBJ2-5
TGTGCCAGTAGTAGGGCCAGCCAAGAGACCCAGTACTTC
CASSRASQETQYF
>TRBD2|NA|TRBV11-2|TRBJ2-7
TGTGCCAGCAGCCCATTGACTAGCGGGAGGACCTACGAGCAGTACTTC
CASSPLTSGRTYEQYF
>TRBD1|NA|TRBV27|TRBJ2-7
TGTGCCAGCAGTCCGGGACAGGGGGTGAAGTACGAGCAGTACTTC
CASSPGQGVKYEQYF
>NA|NA|TRBV28|TRBJ1-5
TGTGCCAGCAGCTTAAGGGGGGGTCAGCCCCAGCATTTT
CASSLRGGQPQHF
>NA|NA|TRBV28|TRBJ2-1
TGTGCCAGCAGTTTAAGCGGTCAGGGGAAACGATATGAGCAGTTCTTC
CASSLSGQGKRYEQFF
>NA|NA|TRBV6-6|TRBJ2-1
TGTGCCAGCAGTTACCGAGACAATGAGCAGTTCTTC
CASSYRDNEQFF
>NA|NA|TRBV30|TRBJ2-2
TGTGCCTGGAGTTTTGGGACGGATAATGGGGAGCTGTTTTTT
CAWSFGTDNGELFF
>TRBD2|NA|TRBV7-9|TRBJ2-5
TGTGCCAGCAGCATTAGCGGGCAAGAGACCCAGTACTTC
CASSISGQETQYF
>TRBD2|NA|TRBV18|TRBJ2-3
TGTGCCAGCTCACCAGTGACTAGCGGGAGGGAAGGAGATACGCAGTATTTT
CASSPVTSGREGDTQYF
>NA|NA|TRBV4-2|TRBJ1-2
TGTGCCAGCAGCCAGGAGGGGTCAGGCTATGGCTACACCTTC
CASSQEGSGYGYTF
>NA|NA|TRBV5-1|TRBJ1-6
TGCGCCAGCAGCTTGTCGAGGATCGCCCGTTCACCCCTCCACTTT
CASSLSRIARSPLHF
>TRBD2|NA|TRBV19|TRBJ2-5
TGTGCCAGTAGTGGACTAGCGGGAGGCGGGCGAGAGACCCAGTACTTC
CASSGLAGGGRETQYF
>NA|NA|TRBV5-6|TRBJ2-7
TGTGCCAGCAGCCGCCCTTCTTTCGTCGAGCAGTACTTC
CASSRPSFVEQYF
>NA|NA|TRBV30|TRBJ2-3
TGTGCCTGGAGTGTGGGGGCAATGATAGATACGCAGTATTTT
CAWSVGAMIDTQYF
>NA|NA|TRBV14|TRBJ2-3
TGTGCCAGCAGCCAATACGACAGCACAGATACGCAGTATTTT
CASSQYDSTDTQYF
>TRBD1|NA|TRBV5-6|TRBJ2-5
TGTGCCAGCAGCCTCACCGGGGGGACAGGGGAGACCCAGTACTTC
CASSLTGGTGETQYF
>NA|NA|TRBV20-1|TRBJ1-1
TGCAGTGCTAGAGAGTTTCCTGAAGCTTTCTTT
CSAREFPEAFF
>NA|NA|TRBV18|TRBJ2-7
TGTGCCAGCTCACCCCGGGAAGGAGCCTACGAGCAGTACTTC
CASSPREGAYEQYF
>TRBD1|NA|TRBV30|TRBJ1-3
TGTGCCTGGAGTACCCCAGGGGGCAGGGGGCCTGGAAACACCATATATTTT
CAWSTPGGRGPGNTIYF
>NA|once|TRBV2|TRBJ1-3
TGTGCCAGCAGTGAACAGGGGAGTACAGGAAACACCATATATTTT
CASSEQGSTGNTIYF
>NA|NA|TRBV18|TRBJ2-7
TGTGCCAGCTCACAATCGGGCGCATCCTACGAGCAGTACTTC
CASSQSGASYEQYF
>NA|NA|TRBV25-1|TRBJ1-2
TGTGCCAGCAGTGAACAGGGTCGAAACTATGGCTACACCTTC
CASSEQGRNYGYTF
>TRBD1|NA|TRBV10-2|TRBJ1-5
TGCGCCAGCAGGGGACAGGGGTATCAGCCCCAGCATTTT
CASRGQGYQPQHF
>TRBD1|NA|TRBV6-6|TRBJ2-5
TGTGCCAGCAGTAGTACAGGGGCCCAGGAGACCCAGTACTTC
CASSSTGAQETQYF
>NA|NA|TRBV11-2|TRBJ1-1
TGTGCCAGCAGCTCAGAAGGGACATTTAACACTGAAGCTTTCTTT
CASSSEGTFNTEAFF
>TRBD1|NA|TRBV19|TRBJ1-5
TGTGCCAGTAGTGTAGGGACAGGCGGCGGGCAGCCCCAGCATTTT
CASSVGTGGGQPQHF
>NA|few|TRBV6-1|TRBJ2-7
TGTGCCAGCAGTGAAACGTCGGAATCCTCCTACGAGCAGTACTTC
CASSETSESSYEQYF
>NA|NA|TRBV6-1|TRBJ1-4
TGTGCCAGCAGTGGGGGCGGCTACTATGAAAAACTGTTTTTT
CASSGGGYYEKLFF
>TRBD1|NA|TRBV5-1|TRBJ1-5
TGCGCCAGCAGCCCGACAGGGGTTAGCAATCAGCCCCAGCATTTT
CASSPTGVSNQPQHF
>TRBD1|NA|TRBV27|TRBJ2-3
TGTGCCAGCAGTTTCTACAGGGGGTCCTCATTTGGGATTAGCACAGATACGCAGTATTTT
CASSFYRGSSFGISTDTQYF
>NA|NA|TRBV15|TRBJ2-2
TGTGCCACGAGGGCAGGGTACACCGGGGAGCTGTTTTTT
CATRAGYTGELFF
>NA|NA|TRBV30|TRBJ2-5
TGTGCCTGGAGTGGTCCCCCCCAGAGCCGGGAGACCCAGTACTTC
CAWSGPPQSRETQYF
>TRBD1|NA|TRBV6-1|TRBJ2-5
TGTGCCAGCAGTGAATTCAACAGGGGGGAGACCCAGTACTTC
CASSEFNRGETQYF
>TRBD2|NA|TRBV27|TRBJ2-7
TGTGCCAGCAGTCACGGACTAGCCTACGAGCAGTACTTC
CASSHGLAYEQYF
>NA|once|TRBV10-3|TRBJ1-1
TGTGCCATCAGTGACCCGGGGCAGGGTATGAACACTGAAGCTTTCTTT
CAISDPGQGMNTEAFF
>NA|NA|TRBV14|TRBJ2-7
TGTGCCAGCAGCCGGGCAGCAGGCTACGAGCAGTACTTC
CASSRAAGYEQYF
>TRBD1|NA|TRBV5-1|TRBJ2-3
TGCGCCAGCAGCCCGACAGGGGTCGGGACCTCACGTACGCAGTATTTT
CASSPTGVGTSRTQYF
>NA|NA|TRBV9|TRBJ1-3
TGTGCCAGCAGCGTAAAGGCAGGGAGCGCCTCTGGAAACACCATATATTTT
CASSVKAGSASGNTIYF
>NA|NA|TRBV29-1|TRBJ1-2
TGCAGCGTTGAACCGGGTCAGGGCTATGGCTACACCTTC
CSVEPGQGYGYTF
>NA|NA|TRBV30|TRBJ2-5
TGTGCCTGGGAATTCGGGACTTCCCAGTACTTC
CAWEFGTSQYF
>TRBD1|NA|TRBV28|TRBJ2-5
TGTGCCAGCAGTTTCGGGACAGCCAATCGCCGGGAGACCCAGTACTTC
CASSFGTANRRETQYF
>TRBD2|NA|TRBV10-3|TRBJ2-1
TGTGCCATCAGTGAGTCCCAGGGAGGGCAGAACAATGAGCAGTTCTTC
CAISESQGGQNNEQFF
>TRBD2|NA|TRBV6-5|TRBJ2-1
TGTGCCAGCAGTTACTCGAAGGTGGGGGGGGAGCAGTTCTTC
CASSYSKVGGEQFF
>TRBD2|NA|TRBV28|TRBJ2-1
TGTGCCAGCATCTCGGGGGGCTACAATGAGCAGTTCTTC
CASISGGYNEQFF
>NA|NA|TRBV10-3|TRBJ2-5
TGTGCCATCAGTGTTGGGCTAGCGAAAGAGACCCAGTACTTC
CAISVGLAKETQYF
>TRBD2|few|TRBV5-1|TRBJ2-5
TGCGCCAGCAGCTTGGGACTAGCGGGAGTAGGCGGCCAAGAGACCCAGTACTTC
CASSLGLAGVGGQETQYF
>NA|NA|TRBV29-1|TRBJ2-1
TGCAGCGTTGAAGAGGGGAGCTCCTACAATGAGCAGTTCTTC
CSVEEGSSYNEQFF
>NA|NA|TRBV10-1|TRBJ1-5
TGCGCCAGCAGTGAATGGGGGAATCAGCCCCAGCATTTT
CASSEWGNQPQHF
>TRBD1|NA|TRBV6-5|TRBJ2-2
TGTGCCAGCAGGACGACAGGGGCGAACACCGGGGAGCTGTTTTTT
CASRTTGANTGELFF
>NA|NA|TRBV28|TRBJ2-7
TGTGCCAGCAGTGCACTGGGGGGAGAGCAGTACTTC
CASSALGGEQYF
>NA|NA|TRBV13|TRBJ2-7
TGTGCCAGCAGCACAAAGGGTAAGGGGGGAACCTACGAGCAGTACTTC
CASSTKGKGGTYEQYF
>NA|NA|TRBV19|TRBJ2-1
TGTGCCAGTAGTATAGCGGGCTCCCGACTCCTCTTC
CASSIAGSRLLF
>TRBD1|NA|TRBV18|TRBJ1-5
TGTGCCAGCTCACCTCGGGACAGGGGATCAGGGCAGCCCCAGCATTTT
CASSPRDRGSGQPQHF
>NA|NA|TRBV19|TRBJ2-3
TGTGCCAGTAGTATTCTGGGACAAAGCACAGATACGCAGTATTTT
CASSILGQSTDTQYF